This T cell receptor (beta chain) originates from a study of T cell changes during pregnancy in multiple sclerosis. The CDR3 is 14 residues long. Trimming removed 4 bases from V and 1 base from J; junction bases left unmatched: 0. Per germline, CDR1 SGHVS and CDR2 FNYEAQ. This table comes from immunoSEQ multiplex PCR, and its TCRdb copy is limited to in-frame clones, with some not included. The data contain some 120,000 clones, approximately 95% of them singletons. This sample comprised peripheral blood, obtained before pregnancy. The sequence came from a female donor with multiple sclerosis, enrolled in a pregnancy study. The V and J genes are TRBV7-6 and TRBJ2-1; 8 bases fit TRBD2. In DNA form, the CDR3 reads TGTGCCAGCAGCTCTAGCGGGTCCTACAATGAGCAGTTCTTC. It encodes CASSSSGSYNEQFF.